Following are 8 T cell receptor beta chains from one sample sequenced in a study of early T cells in non-severe SARS-CoV-2 infection. From the 5' RACE reads, TCRdb called clonotypes with MiXCR, one entry per CDR3 protein. Of roughly 26,000 distinct CDR3 sequences in the sample, 4.5% to 6% were seen once. Sequenced input: whole blood. The receptors originated from an adult who was a healthcare worker with PCR-confirmed SARS-CoV-2 infection or an uninfected control (not recorded which).

This clonotype was found a few times. CDR3 bases: TGTGCCAGCACCGTGGACAGCGATTCGAACACCGGGGAGCTGTTTTTT. This translates into CASTVDSDSNTGELFF. The chain combines TRBV6-4 with TRBJ2-2; perhaps TRBD1 as D (6 bases). Germline lookup yields CDR1 MRHNA and CDR2 SNTAGT. V lost 7 bases, J lost 0 bases, and 15 bases lay in between. This CDR3 region has 16 residues.

The chain is built from TRBV11-2 and TRBJ2-7, with a tentative D call TRBD2 (5 bases). V shed 5 bases and J shed 2 bases, with 13 bases lying between them. The CDR3 has 14 amino acids. Germline CDR1 is SGHAT and CDR2 is FQNNGV. CDR3 bases: TGTGCCAGCAGCGGCAGGACTGTCCCCTACGAGCAGTACTTC. This translates into CASSGRTVPYEQYF. Looking up the rest from reference TRBV11-2 and TRBJ2-7 gives the full variable domain: EAGVAQSPRYKIIEKRQSVAFWCNPISGHATLYWYQQILGQGPKLLIQFQNNGVVDDSQLPKDRFSAERLKGVDSTLKIQPAKLEDSAVYLCASSGRTVPYEQYFGPGTRLTVT.

This clonotype came up many times. J is TRBJ2-7 and V is TRBV7-8; D uncertain. Germline lookup yields CDR1 SGHVS and CDR2 FQNEAQ. V lost 3 bases, J lost 7 bases, and 7 bases lay in between. This CDR3 has 11 amino acids. This CDR3 is CASSFRMEQYF. The CDR3 nucleotides read TGTGCCAGCAGCTTCAGGATGGAGCAGTACTTC.

The CDR3 DNA reads as TGTGCCAGCTCACCAGGTCAGTCTGGCGAGCAGTACTTC. Amino acid sequence: CASSPGQSGEQYF. The V gene is TRBV18, the J gene TRBJ2-7; no definite D call. Trimming took 2 bases from V and 6 from J, leaving 11 bases between them. Germline V gene lookup returns CDR1 KGHSH and CDR2 LQKENI. CDR3 size: 13 residues.

This clonotype was found many times. This chain uses TRBV20-1 with TRBJ1-5; the match to TRBD1 covers 7 bases. The CDR3 spans 16 residues. Germline lookup yields CDR1 DFQATT and CDR2 SNEGSKA (reference sequence). Trimming at V came to 5 bases and at J to 2 bases, leaving 12 bases not matched to a gene. CDR3 sequence reads: CSAGHLGQWGNQPQHF. The CDR3, as DNA: TGCAGTGCTGGGCACCTGGGACAGTGGGGCAATCAGCCCCAGCATTTT.

To note about this clonotype: A read error may explain this, as a much larger clone is one base away. The chain links TRBV5-1 to TRBJ1-1, with 10 bases fitting TRBD1. Germline V gene sequence: CDR1 SGHRS, CDR2 YFSETQ. This CDR3 is 13 amino acids long. The CDR3 DNA reads as TGCGCCAGCAGGCTTCGACAGGGGGCTGAAGCTCTCTTT. Translating gives CASRLRQGAEALF.

The rearrangement links TRBV4-2 to TRBJ2-3; the match to TRBD2 covers 13 bases. There are 17 residues in the CDR3. V lost 2 bases to trimming and J lost 6 bases; unmatched junction nucleotides: 8. CDR1 LGHNA and CDR2 YNFKEQ come from the germline V gene. The CDR3 bases are TGTGCCAGCAGCCAAATCACTAGCGGGGGGGCCCTGGATACGCAGTATTTT. It codes for CASSQITSGGALDTQYF.

This clonotype was found many times. The J gene is TRBJ2-2, the V gene TRBV7-2, with 10 bases matching TRBD2. This CDR3 comprises 16 residues. V lost 5 bases to trimming and J lost 4 bases; unmatched junction nucleotides: 7. Germline loops: CDR1 SGHTA, CDR2 FQGNSA. This chain's CDR3 is CASSPLAGGATGELFF. For the CDR3, the DNA is TGTGCCAGCAGCCCCTTAGCGGGGGGCGCCACCGGGGAGCTGTTTTTT.